This T cell receptor (beta chain) was recorded in a study of shared clonotypes between healthy human individuals. Study-wide results and caveats: Rarefaction exposed incomplete sorted-subset sequencing despite large depth.

This clone was observed a few times. Its antigen remains unidentified. Sequencing used immunoSEQ multiplex PCR; TCRdb keeps in-frame clones, though not all of them. Of over 2 million clones listed, 85% to 95% were seen once; the top ten hold 0.37%. CDR3 length: 14 amino acids. Trimming cost V 2 bases and J 3 bases, with 10 bases left between them. Germline CDR1 reads SEHNR; CDR2 reads FQNEAQ (reference sequence). Sequencing input: naive CD4+ T cells from PBMCs. Subset given: CD45RA+ positively selected. The source is a man aged 18 to 29 in good health. Some clones in this sample may be carry-over from other donors' samples. The V call is TRBV7-9, the J call TRBJ1-1; D is unclear. CDR3 residues: CASSLRWEDTEAFF. DNA of the CDR3: TGTGCCAGCAGCTTAAGGTGGGAGGACACTGAAGCTTTCTTT.